This T cell receptor (beta chain) was profiled in a study of cytomegalovirus exposure and HLA in healthy donors. Researchers ran the PCR with 60 Vbeta and 13 Jbeta primers. The table came from immunoSEQ multiplex PCR; TCRdb's copy has only in-frame clones and leaves some out. The sample shows approximately 170,000 clones, over 65% of them seen only once. This CDR3 is built from 14 residues. Germline V gene data show CDR1 as SEHNR and CDR2 as FQNEAQ (reference sequence). Study-wide results and caveats: TCR beta chains associated with HLA were, in a later analysis, more clonally expanded than equally common others.

About this clone itself: As yet, its antigen is unknown. Relative to the germline gene, one junction end is altered; a read error may explain this.

This sequence was found in a female donor in good health and CMV-seronegative. The chain joins TRBV7-9 to TRBJ1-3, with D hard to call. The specimen sequenced was PBMCs. In DNA, the CDR3 is TGTTCCAGCAGCTTAGTATCCGGGGGAAACACCATATATTTT. Translating it yields CSSSLVSGGNTIYF.